These 14 T cell receptor beta chains came from one sample sequenced in a study of OX40 agonist ivuxolimab in advanced cancers. TCRdb's table, derived via immunoSEQ multiplex PCR, lists solely in-frame clones and lacks some. The sample consists of tens of thousands of clones, about 90% of them appearing once. The starting material was CD4+ or CD8+ T cells sorted from blood, obtained in a trial of the OX40 agonist ivuxolimab. These receptors all stem from an adult with an advanced solid tumor such as melanoma, head and neck, liver or kidney cancer.

CDR3 region: CASSGTPYNEQFF. DNA of the CDR3: TGTGCCAGCAGCGGGACTCCTTACAATGAGCAGTTCTTC. This chain links TRBV5-6 with TRBJ2-1; perhaps TRBD2 as D (6 bases). Germline V gene data show CDR1 as SGHDT and CDR2 as YYEEEE. Trimming took off 4 bases at V and 4 bases at J, with 9 bases between the two ends. The CDR3 totals 13 residues.

CDR3 sequence (DNA): TGTGCCAGCAGTTTGATAACAGATACGCAGTATTTT. Translated: CASSLITDTQYF. V is TRBV28 and J is TRBJ2-3; D uncertain. The germline gives CDR1 MDHEN, CDR2 SYDVKM. The CDR3 contains 12 residues. The ends were cut back, 3 bases at V and 3 bases at J, with 4 bases in the middle.

V and J are TRBV18 and TRBJ2-5; 11 nucleotides agree with TRBD1. Germline V CDR1 and CDR2: KGHSH, LQKENI. Trimming cost V 5 bases and J 3 bases; bases outside gene matches: 8. The CDR3 is 16 residues long. The CDR3 DNA reads TGTGCCAGCTCATCCCGGGACAGGGGGGTGGAAGAGACCCAGTACTTC. Residues: CASSSRDRGVEETQYF.

This clone has a single count. This CDR3 is CASSEWSGLAGETTAVDNEQFF. The CDR3 coding sequence is TGTGCCAGCAGTGAATGGTCCGGACTAGCGGGAGAAACAACGGCAGTCGACAATGAGCAGTTCTTC. V gene TRBV2 combines with J gene TRBJ2-1, with TRBD2 matching over 13 bases. J was trimmed by 5 bases and V by 2 bases; bases with no gene match: 21. CDR3 size: 22 residues. Germline values: CDR1 SNHLY, CDR2 FYNNEI.

The chain links TRBV19 to TRBJ1-1; D might be TRBD1 (5 bases). Trimming left V 7 bases short and J 0 bases short, with 12 bases between. Germline V gene data show CDR1 as LNHDA and CDR2 as SQIVND (reference sequence). The CDR3 loop spans 14 amino acids. The chain's CDR3 is CASTEGQVNTEAFF. CDR3 DNA: TGTGCCAGTACCGAAGGACAAGTGAACACTGAAGCTTTCTTT.

This chain connects TRBV5-4 to TRBJ2-7; 15 nucleotides agree with TRBD2. The CDR3 runs to 14 residues. From germline, CDR1 is SGHNT and CDR2 YYREEE (reference sequence). Trimming removed 4 bases from V and 6 bases from J; junction bases left unmatched: 2. As DNA, the CDR3 is TGTGCCAGCAGCGAGGGACTAGCGGGGGGCGAGCAGTACTTC. Its translation: CASSEGLAGGEQYF. The whole variable domain, remainder taken from reference TRBV5-4 and TRBJ2-7, is ETGVTQSPTHLIKTRGQQVTLRCSSQSGHNTVSWYQQALGQGPQFIFQYYREEENGRGNFPPRFSGLQFPNYSSELNVNALELDDSALYLCASSEGLAGGEQYFGPGTRLTVT.

The rearrangement links TRBV5-5 to TRBJ1-1, with D perhaps TRBD1 (5 bases). The CDR3 has 14 residues. With 4 bases removed from V and 7 bases from J, the gap between germline ends came to 17 bases. Per the germline V gene, CDR1 is SGHKS and CDR2 is YYEKEE (reference sequence). CDR3 DNA sequence: TGTGCCAGCAGCACGACCCGGGACCGACTTGAAGCTTTCTTT. It yields the protein CASSTTRDRLEAFF.

CDR3 sequence (DNA): TGTGCCAGCAGCTTTGGGGCTAGCGGGGAGGTTAGGGCAGATACGCAGTATTTT. Residues: CASSFGASGEVRADTQYF. The chain couples TRBV7-6 to TRBJ2-3; 9 bases align to TRBD2. Per germline, CDR1 SGHVS and CDR2 FNYEAQ. The CDR3 extends over 18 amino acids. J gave up 4 bases and V 3 bases, and 14 bases lay outside the gene matches. Combining the CDR3 with reference TRBV7-6 and TRBJ2-3 gives the whole variable domain GAGVSQSPRYKVTKRGQDVALRCDPISGHVSLYWYRQALGQGPEFLTYFNYEAQQDKSGLPNDRFSAERPEGSISTLTIQRTEQRDSAMYRCASSFGASGEVRADTQYFGPGTRLTVL.

The chain joins TRBV7-6 to TRBJ1-6; D not resolved. V shed 1 base and J shed 7 bases, with 5 bases lying between them. CDR1 and CDR2 from the germline V gene are SGHVS and FNYEAQ. CDR3 length: 13 amino acids. The CDR3 sequence: CASSLDPNSPLHF. The CDR3 coding sequence is TGTGCCAGCAGCTTAGATCCAAATTCACCCCTCCACTTT.

This chain connects TRBV29-1 to TRBJ1-2, with D maybe TRBD1 (5 bases). CDR1 SQVTM and CDR2 ANQGSEA come from the germline V gene. The CDR3 loop spans 12 amino acids. V gave up 1 base and J gave up 6 bases, with 9 bases separating them. The CDR3 coding sequence is TGCAGCGTTGAAGGTCCCAGGGATGGCTACACCTTC. Protein: CSVEGPRDGYTF.

The CDR3 here is CASSLTGETYEQYF. DNA for the CDR3: TGTGCCAGCAGTCTCACAGGGGAAACCTACGAGCAGTACTTC. The gene calls are TRBV28 and TRBJ2-5, with 7 bases aligning to TRBD1. The end of the DNA is better explained by TRBJ2-7, so the J call may be wrong. Germline-derived CDR1 and CDR2 are MDHEN and SYDVKM. The CDR3 extends over 14 amino acids.

The chain employs TRBV27 and TRBJ2-7; D perhaps matches TRBD2 (6 bases). V dropped 3 bases and J dropped 7 bases, with 10 bases sitting between them. Looked up from germline, CDR1 is MNHEY and CDR2 is SMNVEV (reference sequence). This CDR3 is 12 amino acids long. The CDR3 DNA is TGTGCCAGCAGTTTCGCGGGGCAGGAGCAGTACTTC. It codes for CASSFAGQEQYF.

The chain employs TRBV9 and TRBJ1-2; 7 bases align to TRBD1. The CDR3 has 13 residues. V shed 4 bases, J shed 3 bases, and the junction held 3 bases outside the gene matches. CDR1 SGDLS and CDR2 YYNGEE come from the germline V gene. CDR3 protein: CASSPGTDYGYTF. CDR3 DNA sequence: TGTGCCAGCAGCCCAGGGACAGACTATGGCTACACCTTC.

The chain links TRBV10-2 to TRBJ2-1, with 8 bases lining up with TRBD1. Unmatched junction bases numbered 12, after V lost 2 bases and J lost 9 bases. The CDR3 has 16 residues. The germline gives CDR1 WSHSY, CDR2 SAAADI. Written as DNA, the CDR3 is TGCGCCAGCAGTGAGCCCGAACAGGGGGGTTCTGGTGAGCAGTTCTTC. Translated, it gives CASSEPEQGGSGEQFF.